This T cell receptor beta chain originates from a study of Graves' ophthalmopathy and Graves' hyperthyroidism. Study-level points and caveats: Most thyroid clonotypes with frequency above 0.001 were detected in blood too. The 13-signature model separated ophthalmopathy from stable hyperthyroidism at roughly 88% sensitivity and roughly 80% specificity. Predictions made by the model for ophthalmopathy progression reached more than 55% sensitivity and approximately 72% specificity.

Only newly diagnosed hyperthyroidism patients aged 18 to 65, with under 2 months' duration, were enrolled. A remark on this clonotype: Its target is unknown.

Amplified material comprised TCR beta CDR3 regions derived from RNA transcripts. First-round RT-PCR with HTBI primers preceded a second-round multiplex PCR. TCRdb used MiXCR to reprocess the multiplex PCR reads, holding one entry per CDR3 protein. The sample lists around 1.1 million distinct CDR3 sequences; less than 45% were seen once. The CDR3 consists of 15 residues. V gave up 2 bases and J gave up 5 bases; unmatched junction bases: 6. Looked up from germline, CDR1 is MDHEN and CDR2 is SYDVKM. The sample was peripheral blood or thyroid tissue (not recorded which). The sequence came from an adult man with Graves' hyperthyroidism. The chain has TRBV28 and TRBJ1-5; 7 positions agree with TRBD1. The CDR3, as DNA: TGTGCCAGCAGTTTAACCAGGGGGTGGTATCAGCCCCAGCATTTT. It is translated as CASSLTRGWYQPQHF. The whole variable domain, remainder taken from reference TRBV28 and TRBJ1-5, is DVKVTQSSRYLVKRTGEKVFLECVQDMDHENMFWYRQDPGLGLRLIYFSYDVKMKEKGDIPEGYSVSREKKERFSLILESASTNQTSMYLCASSLTRGWYQPQHFGDGTRLSIL.